This TCR beta chain was retrieved from a study of blood T cell repertoires in COVID-19. Germline CDR1 and CDR2: LGHDT and YNNKEL (reference sequence). V lost 4 bases and J lost 5, with 13 bases in between. This CDR3 region has 14 residues. The repertoire was sequenced with immunoSEQ multiplex PCR; TCRdb's copy has only in-frame clones and lacks some. This sample yields fewer than 200,000 clones, of which around 90% are seen a single time; roughly 2% belongs to the top ten. The origin of this receptor is a man aged 45-65 years who had recovered from COVID-19. Sequenced input: peripheral blood. The rearrangement joins TRBV3-1 (or the pseudogene TRBV3-2) to TRBJ2-3; a possible D gene is TRBD2 (5 bases). The CDR3 loop is CASSPAGGVDTQYF. For the CDR3, the DNA is TGTGCCAGCAGCCCCGCGGGTGGGGTAGATACGCAGTATTTT.